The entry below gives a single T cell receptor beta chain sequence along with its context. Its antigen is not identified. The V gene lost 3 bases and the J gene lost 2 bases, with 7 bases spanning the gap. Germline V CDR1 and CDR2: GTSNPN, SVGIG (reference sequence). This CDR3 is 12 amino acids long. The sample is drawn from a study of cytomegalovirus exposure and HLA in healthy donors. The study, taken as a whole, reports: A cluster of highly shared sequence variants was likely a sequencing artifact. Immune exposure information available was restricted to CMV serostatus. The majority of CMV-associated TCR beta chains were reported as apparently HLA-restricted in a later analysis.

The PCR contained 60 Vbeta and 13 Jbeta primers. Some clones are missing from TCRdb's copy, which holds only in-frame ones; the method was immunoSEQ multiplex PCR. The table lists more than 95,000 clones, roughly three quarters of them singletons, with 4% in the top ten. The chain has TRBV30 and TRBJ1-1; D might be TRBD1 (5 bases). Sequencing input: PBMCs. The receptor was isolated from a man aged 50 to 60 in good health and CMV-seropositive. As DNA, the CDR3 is TGTGCCTGGAGACAGGTCAACACTGAAGCTTTCTTT. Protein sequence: CAWRQVNTEAFF.